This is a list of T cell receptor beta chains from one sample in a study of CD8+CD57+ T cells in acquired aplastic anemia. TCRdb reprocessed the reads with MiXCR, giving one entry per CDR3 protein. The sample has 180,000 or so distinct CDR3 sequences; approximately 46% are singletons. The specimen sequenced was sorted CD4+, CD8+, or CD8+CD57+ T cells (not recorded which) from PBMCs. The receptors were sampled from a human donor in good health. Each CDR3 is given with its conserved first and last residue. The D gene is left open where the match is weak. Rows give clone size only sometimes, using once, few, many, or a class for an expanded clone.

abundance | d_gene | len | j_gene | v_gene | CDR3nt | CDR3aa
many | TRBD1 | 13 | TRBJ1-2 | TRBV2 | TGTGCCAGCAGCAGGGGGATAGACTATGGCTACACCTTC | CASSRGIDYGYTF
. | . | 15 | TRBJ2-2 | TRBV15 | TGTGCCACCAACCATCCCCAGGGTGGGAGAGGGGAGCCGTTTTTT | CATNHPQGGRGEPFF
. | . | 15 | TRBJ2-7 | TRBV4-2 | TGTGCCAGCAGCCAAGAGGATGAGGGCCCCTACGAGCAGTACTTC | CASSQEDEGPYEQYF
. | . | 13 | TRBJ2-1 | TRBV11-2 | TGTGCCAGCAGCTTAGTTTGGGGGGTTGAGCAGTTCTTC | CASSLVWGVEQFF
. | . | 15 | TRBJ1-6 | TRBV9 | TGTGCCAGCAGCGTAGGACAGGCGGGTACTTCACCCCTCCACTTT | CASSVGQAGTSPLHF
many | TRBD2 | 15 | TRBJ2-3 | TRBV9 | TGTGCCAGCAGCGCTAGTAGCGGGAGGGCAGATACGCAGTATTTT | CASSASSGRADTQYF
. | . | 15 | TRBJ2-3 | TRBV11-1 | TGTGCCAGCAGACCGAAAGAGACTAGCACAGATACGCAGTATTTT | CASRPKETSTDTQYF
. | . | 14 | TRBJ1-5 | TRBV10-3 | TGTGCCATCAGTGAGTGGACTGGTACAGATACGCAGCATTTT | CAISEWTGTDTQHF
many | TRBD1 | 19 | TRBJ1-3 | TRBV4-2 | TGTGCCAGCAGCCAGAGGACAGGGACGGAGTATAAGGCCCGAAACACCATATATTTT | CASSQRTGTEYKARNTIYF
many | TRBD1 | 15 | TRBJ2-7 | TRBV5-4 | TGTGCCAGCAGCAGCGGACAGGGGGCAGCCTACGAGCAGTACTTC | CASSSGQGAAYEQYF
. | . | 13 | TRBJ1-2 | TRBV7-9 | TGTGCCAGCAGCGAGGACAGACAATATGGCTACACCTTC | CASSEDRQYGYTF
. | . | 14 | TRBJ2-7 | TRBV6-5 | TGTGCCAGCAGCCAAACAGGGTATCCCGACGAGCAGTACTTC | CASSQTGYPDEQYF
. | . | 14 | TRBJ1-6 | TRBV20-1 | TGCAGTGCGTCGTCCGGCGGGAGGGTTTCACCCCTCCACTTT | CSASSGGRVSPLHF
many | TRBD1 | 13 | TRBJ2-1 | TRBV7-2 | TGTGCCAGCACCCCTCAGGGGGCTTCTGAGCAGTTCTTC | CASTPQGASEQFF
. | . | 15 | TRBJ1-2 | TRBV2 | TGTGCCAGCAGGGCTCAGGGGCTTACCCCCTATGGCTACACCTTC | CASRAQGLTPYGYTF
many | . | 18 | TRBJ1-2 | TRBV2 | TGTGCCAGCAGTGAAATTAGGTCCAGGTTGCCTACTAACTATGGCTACACCTTC | CASSEIRSRLPTNYGYTF
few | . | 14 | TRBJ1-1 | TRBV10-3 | TGTGCCATCAGTGGGACAACAGCGAACACTGAAGCTTTCTTT | CAISGTTANTEAFF
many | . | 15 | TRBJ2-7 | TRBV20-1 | TGCAGTGCCACGACCGGACAGTTCGGCTCCTACGAGCAGTACTTC | CSATTGQFGSYEQYF
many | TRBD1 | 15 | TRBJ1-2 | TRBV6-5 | TGTGCCAGCAGTTACGGAGGGACAGGTTTGAATGGCTACACCTTC | CASSYGGTGLNGYTF
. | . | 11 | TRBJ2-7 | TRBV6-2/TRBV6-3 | TGTGCCAGCAGTCAGGGAAGCGAGCAGTACTTC | CASSQGSEQYF
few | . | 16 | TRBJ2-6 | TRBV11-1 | TGTGCCAGCAGCTTAGCGCTGTGCTCTGGGGCCAACGTCCTGACTTTC | CASSLALCSGANVLTF
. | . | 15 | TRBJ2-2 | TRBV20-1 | TGCAGTGCTAGTTCATACGATACGAACACCGGGGAGCTGTTTTTT | CSASSYDTNTGELFF